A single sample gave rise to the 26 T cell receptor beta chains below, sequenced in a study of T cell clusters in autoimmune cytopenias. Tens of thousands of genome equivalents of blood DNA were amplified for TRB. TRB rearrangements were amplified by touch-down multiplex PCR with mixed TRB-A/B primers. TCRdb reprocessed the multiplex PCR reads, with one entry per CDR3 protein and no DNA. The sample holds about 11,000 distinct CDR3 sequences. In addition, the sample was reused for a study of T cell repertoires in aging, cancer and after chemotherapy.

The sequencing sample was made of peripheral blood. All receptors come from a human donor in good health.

CDR3 in amino acids: CASRTDRWSFYEQYF. The rearrangement links TRBV6-5 to TRBJ2-7; the D call of TRBD1 rests on TCRdb alone, since no DNA is present to check it. CDR1 is MNHEY and CDR2 is SVGAGI in the germline V gene. The CDR3 is made up of 15 amino acids.

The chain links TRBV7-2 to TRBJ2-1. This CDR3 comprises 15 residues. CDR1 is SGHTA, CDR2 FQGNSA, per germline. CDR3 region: CASSLVGYSYNEQFF.

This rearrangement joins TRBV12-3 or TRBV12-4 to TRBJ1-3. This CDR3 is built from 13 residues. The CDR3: CASRKESGNTIYF.

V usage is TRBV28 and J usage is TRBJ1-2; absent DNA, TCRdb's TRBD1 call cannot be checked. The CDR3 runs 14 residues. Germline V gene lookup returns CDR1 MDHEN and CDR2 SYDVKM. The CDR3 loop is CASSSGQGSYGYTF.

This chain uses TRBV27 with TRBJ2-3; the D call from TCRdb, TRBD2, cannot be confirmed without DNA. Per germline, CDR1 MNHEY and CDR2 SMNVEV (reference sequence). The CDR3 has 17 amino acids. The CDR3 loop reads CASSSNGAPRPTDTQYF.

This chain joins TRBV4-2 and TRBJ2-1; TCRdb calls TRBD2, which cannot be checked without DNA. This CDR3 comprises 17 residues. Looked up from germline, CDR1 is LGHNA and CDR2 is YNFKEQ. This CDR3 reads CASSRQASGRAIDEQFF.

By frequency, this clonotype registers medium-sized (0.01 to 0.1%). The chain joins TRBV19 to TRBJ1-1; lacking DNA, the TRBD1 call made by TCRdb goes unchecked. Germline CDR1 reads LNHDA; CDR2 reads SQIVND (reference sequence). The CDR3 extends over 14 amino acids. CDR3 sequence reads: CASSIGQGYTEAFF.

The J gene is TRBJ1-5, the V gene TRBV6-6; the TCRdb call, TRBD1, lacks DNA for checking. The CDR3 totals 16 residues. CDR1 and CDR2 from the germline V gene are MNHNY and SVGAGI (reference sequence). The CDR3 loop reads CASSYLSGAGNQPQHF.

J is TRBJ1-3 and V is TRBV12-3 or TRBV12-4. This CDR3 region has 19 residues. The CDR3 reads CASSLQTLLSRRSGNTIYF.

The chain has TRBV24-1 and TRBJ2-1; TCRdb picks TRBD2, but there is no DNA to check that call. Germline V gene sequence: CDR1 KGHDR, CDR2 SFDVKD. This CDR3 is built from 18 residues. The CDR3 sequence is CATSESGSAFISYNEQFF.

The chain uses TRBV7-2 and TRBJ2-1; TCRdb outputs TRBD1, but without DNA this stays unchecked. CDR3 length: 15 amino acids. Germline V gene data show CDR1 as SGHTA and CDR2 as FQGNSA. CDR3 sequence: CASSSHRPGVNEQFF.

Here the CDR3 reads CASSDRDRGYNEQFF. This chain uses TRBV6-1 with TRBJ2-1; the TCRdb D gene call, TRBD1, has no DNA to confirm it. The germline V gene has CDR1 MNHNS and CDR2 SASEGT. The CDR3 is made up of 15 amino acids.

CDR3 amino acids: CASSYWAAQNYSPLHF. V gene TRBV6-5 combines with J gene TRBJ1-6; checking the TCRdb D call of TRBD1 is not possible without DNA. CDR1 is MNHEY, CDR2 SVGAGI, per germline. The CDR3 consists of 16 residues.

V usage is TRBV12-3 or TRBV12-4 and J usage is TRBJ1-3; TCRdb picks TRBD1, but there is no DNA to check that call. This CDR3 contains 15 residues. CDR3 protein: CASSFAGASGNTIYF.

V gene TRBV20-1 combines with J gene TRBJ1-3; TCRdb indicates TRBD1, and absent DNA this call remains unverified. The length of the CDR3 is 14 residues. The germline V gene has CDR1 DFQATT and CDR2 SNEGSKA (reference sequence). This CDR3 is CSWDSNFSGNTIYF.

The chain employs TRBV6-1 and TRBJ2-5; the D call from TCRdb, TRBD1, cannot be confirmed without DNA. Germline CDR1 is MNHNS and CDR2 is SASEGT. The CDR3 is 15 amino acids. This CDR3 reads CASSEVIALLETQYF.

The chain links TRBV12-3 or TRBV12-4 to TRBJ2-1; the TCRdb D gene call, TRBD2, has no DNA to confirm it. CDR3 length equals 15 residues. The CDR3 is CASSFGGGGGNEQFF.

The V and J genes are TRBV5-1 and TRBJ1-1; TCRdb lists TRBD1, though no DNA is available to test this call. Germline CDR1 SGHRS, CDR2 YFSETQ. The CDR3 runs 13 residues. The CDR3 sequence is CASSQQGRGEAFF.

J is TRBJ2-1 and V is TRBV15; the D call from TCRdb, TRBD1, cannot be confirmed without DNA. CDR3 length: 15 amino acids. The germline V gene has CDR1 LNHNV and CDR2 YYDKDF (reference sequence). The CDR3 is CATSLTPGAGNEQFF. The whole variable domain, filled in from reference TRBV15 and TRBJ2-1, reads DAMVIQNPRYQVTQFGKPVTLSCSQTLNHNVMYWYQQKSSQAPKLLFHYYDKDFNNEADTPDNFQSRRPNTSFCFLDIRSPGLGDTAMYLCATSLTPGAGNEQFFGPGTRLTVL.

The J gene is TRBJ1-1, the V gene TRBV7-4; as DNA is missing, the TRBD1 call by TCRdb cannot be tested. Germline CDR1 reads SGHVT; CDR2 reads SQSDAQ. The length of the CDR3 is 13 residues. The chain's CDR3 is CASSHPGTGEAFF.

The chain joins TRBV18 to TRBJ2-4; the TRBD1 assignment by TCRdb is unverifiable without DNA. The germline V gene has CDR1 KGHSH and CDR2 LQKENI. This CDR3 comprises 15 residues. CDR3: CASSRSGTDKNIQYF.

CDR3 amino acids: CAWINGGALTEAFF. The gene calls are TRBV30 and TRBJ1-1; the D gene TCRdb calls, TRBD1, cannot be checked with no DNA. Germline loops: CDR1 GTSNPN, CDR2 SVGIG (reference sequence). The CDR3 is 14 amino acids. Variable domain in full (rest from reference TRBV30 and TRBJ1-1): SQTIHQWPATLVQPVGSPLSLECTVEGTSNPNLYWYRQAAGRGLQLLFYSVGIGQISSEVPQNLSASRPQDRQFILSSKKLLLSDSGFYLCAWINGGALTEAFFGQGTRLTVV.

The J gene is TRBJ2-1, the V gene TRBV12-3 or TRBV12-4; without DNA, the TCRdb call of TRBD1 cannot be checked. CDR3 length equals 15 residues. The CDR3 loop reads CASRPGTGMLDEQFF.

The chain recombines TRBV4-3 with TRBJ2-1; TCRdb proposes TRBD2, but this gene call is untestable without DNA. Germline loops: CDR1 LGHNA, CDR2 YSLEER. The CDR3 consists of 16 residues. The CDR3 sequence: CASSQFLAVLYNEQFF.

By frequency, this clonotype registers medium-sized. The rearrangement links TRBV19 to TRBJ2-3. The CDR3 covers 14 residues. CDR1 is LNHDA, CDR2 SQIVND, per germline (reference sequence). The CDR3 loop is CASSIVGSTDTQYF. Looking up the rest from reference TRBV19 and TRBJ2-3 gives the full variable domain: DGGITQSPKYLFRKEGQNVTLSCEQNLNHDAMYWYRQDPGQGLRLIYYSQIVNDFQKGDIAEGYSVSREKKESFPLTVTSAQKNPTAFYLCASSIVGSTDTQYFGPGTRLTVL.

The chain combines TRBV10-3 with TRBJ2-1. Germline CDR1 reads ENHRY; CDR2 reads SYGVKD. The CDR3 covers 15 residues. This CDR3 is CASSEGKSWANEQFF.